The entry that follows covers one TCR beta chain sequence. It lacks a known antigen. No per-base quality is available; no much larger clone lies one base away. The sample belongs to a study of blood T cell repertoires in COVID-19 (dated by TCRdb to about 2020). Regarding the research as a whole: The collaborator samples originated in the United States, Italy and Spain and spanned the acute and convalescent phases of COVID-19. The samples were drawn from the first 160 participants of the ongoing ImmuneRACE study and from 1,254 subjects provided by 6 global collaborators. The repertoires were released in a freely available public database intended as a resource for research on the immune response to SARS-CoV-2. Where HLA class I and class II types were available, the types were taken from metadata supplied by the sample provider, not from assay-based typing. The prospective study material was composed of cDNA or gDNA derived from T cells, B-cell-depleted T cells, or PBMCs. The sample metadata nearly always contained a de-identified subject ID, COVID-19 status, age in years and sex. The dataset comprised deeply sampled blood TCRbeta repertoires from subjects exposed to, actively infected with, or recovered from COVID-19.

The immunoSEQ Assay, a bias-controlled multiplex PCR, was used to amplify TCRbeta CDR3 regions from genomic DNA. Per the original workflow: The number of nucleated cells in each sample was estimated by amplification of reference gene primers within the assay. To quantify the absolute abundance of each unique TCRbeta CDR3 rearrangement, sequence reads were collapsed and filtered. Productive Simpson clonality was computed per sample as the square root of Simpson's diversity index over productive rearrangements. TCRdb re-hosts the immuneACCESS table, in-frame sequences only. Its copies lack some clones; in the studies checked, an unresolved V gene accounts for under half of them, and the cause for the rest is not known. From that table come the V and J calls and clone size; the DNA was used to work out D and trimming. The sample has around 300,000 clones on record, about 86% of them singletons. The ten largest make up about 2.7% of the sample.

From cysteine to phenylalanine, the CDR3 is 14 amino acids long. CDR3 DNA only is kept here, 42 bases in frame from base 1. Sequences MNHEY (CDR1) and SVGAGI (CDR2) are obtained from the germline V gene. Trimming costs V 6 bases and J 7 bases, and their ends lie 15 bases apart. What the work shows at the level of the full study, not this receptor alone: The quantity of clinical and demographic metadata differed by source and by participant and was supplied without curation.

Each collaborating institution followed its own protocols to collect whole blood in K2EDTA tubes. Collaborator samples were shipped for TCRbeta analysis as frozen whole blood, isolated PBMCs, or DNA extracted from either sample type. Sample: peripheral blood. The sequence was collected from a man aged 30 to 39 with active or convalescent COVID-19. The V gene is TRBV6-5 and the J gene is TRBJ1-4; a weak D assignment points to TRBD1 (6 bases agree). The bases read TGTGCCAGCAGGTCAACAGGGCAGAGTGAAAAACTGTTTTTT. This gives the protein CASRSTGQSEKLFF.